These 31 T cell receptor beta chains were sequenced from one sample in a study of beta chain features in type 1 diabetes (dated by TCRdb to the late 2010s). Beyond this particular receptor, the publication reports: Type 1 diabetes patients showed a moderate but significant shortening of TCRB CDR3 length in all four CD4+ subsets.

These receptors are not linked to any known antigen. Receptor amplification or capture employed the immunoSEQ multiplex PCR assay. The entire amount of isolated RNA was reverse transcribed using the High Capacity cDNA Reverse Transcription Kit, so the sequenced TCRB transcripts were expressed ones. Held by TCRdb, this immuneACCESS table contains in-frame sequences only and omits some clones. Under half of the omission traces to an unresolved V gene where checked; the cause of the rest is unknown. This sample has a few hundred thousand clones in its table, and around 24% of those were observed once. Over 0.01% of the sample belongs to the ten largest clones. Sequencing was performed on naive CD4+ T cells from blood. In light of the paper, this sample's cell subset or site label describes: true naive CD4+ T cells. The receptor set was obtained from a woman in her twenties or thirties with type 1 diabetes.

V and J are TRBV30 and TRBJ1-6; tentatively, D is TRBD1 (6 bases). V shed 5 bases and J shed 10 bases, with 18 bases lying between them. This CDR3 is 14 amino acids long. In germline, CDR1 is GTSNPN, CDR2 SVGIG (reference sequence). CDR3 protein: CAWRSPAGESPLHF. Here the CDR3 DNA reads TGTGCCTGGCGCAGTCCGGCAGGGGAATCACCCCTCCACTTT. Full variable domain (remainder filled in from reference TRBV30 and TRBJ1-6): SQTIHQWPATLVQPVGSPLSLECTVEGTSNPNLYWYRQAAGRGLQLLFYSVGIGQISSEVPQNLSASRPQDRQFILSSKKLLLSDSGFYLCAWRSPAGESPLHFGNGTRLTVT.

V gene TRBV5-1 combines with J gene TRBJ2-3, with 7 bases aligning to TRBD1. This CDR3 has 15 residues. With V trimmed by 0 bases and J by 2 bases, 3 bases remained unmatched. The germline gives CDR1 SGHRS, CDR2 YFSETQ. The CDR3 DNA reads TGCGCCAGCAGCTTGGAAGACAGGGCCACAGATACGCAGTATTTT. This translates into CASSLEDRATDTQYF.

This chain connects TRBV28 to TRBJ2-7; 11 nucleotides align to TRBD2. V dropped 6 bases and J dropped 13; count of bases not matched to a gene: 14. Germline loops: CDR1 MDHEN, CDR2 SYDVKM. The CDR3 spans 14 residues. CDR3: CASSQAGTSGSNYF. The CDR3 DNA reads as TGTGCCAGCAGCCAGGCCGGGACTAGCGGTTCTAACTACTTC.

The chain employs TRBV18 and TRBJ2-1; 9 bases align to TRBD1. CDR1 is KGHSH, CDR2 LQKENI, per germline. J lost 4 bases, V lost 2 bases, and 3 bases had no gene match. The CDR3 has 15 amino acids. The CDR3: CASSPGQGMYNEQFF. The CDR3 region has the DNA TGTGCCAGCTCACCAGGACAGGGGATGTACAATGAGCAGTTCTTC.

This clone turned up a few times. This chain links TRBV28 with TRBJ2-7, with TRBD1 identical over 9 bases. This CDR3 contains 16 residues. The V gene end was trimmed by 7 bases and the J gene end by 2 bases; junction bases not matched to a gene: 12. Germline CDR1 and CDR2: MDHEN and SYDVKM. The CDR3 region has the DNA TGTGCCAGCACTACTACCGGGACAGGGAGTACCTACGAGCAGTACTTC. This translates into CASTTTGTGSTYEQYF.

The CDR3 spells CASSNGPPGNNEQFF. The CDR3 DNA reads TGCGCCAGCAGCAACGGTCCTCCCGGTAACAATGAGCAGTTCTTC. This rearrangement joins TRBV5-1 to TRBJ2-1, with D uncertain. This CDR3 has 15 residues. V was cut by 4 bases and J by 5 bases, with 16 bases left in between. Germline CDR1 and CDR2: SGHRS and YFSETQ.

V is TRBV25-1 and J is TRBJ2-3; 10 nucleotides line up with TRBD2. The germline V gene has CDR1 MGHDK and CDR2 SYGVNS. J was trimmed by 1 base and V by 5 bases; bases with no gene match: 3. The CDR3 extends over 15 amino acids. The CDR3 reads CASSTGTSGTDTQYF. The CDR3 DNA reads as TGTGCCAGCAGTACCGGGACTAGCGGCACAGATACGCAGTATTTT.

The chain employs TRBV19 and TRBJ1-3; no definite D call. The CDR3 loop spans 15 amino acids. Germline V lookup: CDR1 LNHDA, CDR2 SQIVND (reference sequence). V shed 8 bases and J shed 0 bases, with 14 bases lying between them. The CDR3 here is CASRAVSISGNTIYF. The CDR3 coding sequence is TGTGCCAGTCGCGCCGTCTCGATCTCTGGAAACACCATATATTTT.

This clone was picked up a small number of times. The chain has TRBV28 and TRBJ2-1; TRBD2 matches at 9 bases. Germline V gives CDR1 MDHEN, CDR2 SYDVKM. V shed 6 bases, J shed 8 bases, and the junction held 8 bases outside the gene matches. The CDR3 runs to 14 residues. The CDR3 DNA reads as TGTGCCAGCAGGGGCCGGACTAGCGTCGATGAGCAGTTCTTC. Translating it yields CASRGRTSVDEQFF.

The gene calls are TRBV7-8 and TRBJ1-2; D is unresolved. Trimming removed 5 bases from V and 4 bases from J, with 14 bases in between. Germline V gene lookup returns CDR1 SGHVS and CDR2 FQNEAQ. The CDR3 loop spans 14 amino acids. CDR3 sequence: CASSPRRAVYGYTF. In DNA form, the CDR3 reads TGTGCCAGCAGCCCTAGACGCGCCGTCTATGGCTACACCTTC.

V gene TRBV28 combines with J gene TRBJ1-2; the D is unclear. The CDR3 spans 12 residues. CDR1 MDHEN and CDR2 SYDVKM come from the germline V gene. V gave up 5 bases and J gave up 3 bases, with 7 bases separating them. In DNA form, the CDR3 reads TGTGCCAGCAGTCCCCGGGACTATGGCTACACCTTC. As protein: CASSPRDYGYTF.

This sequence joins TRBV18 and TRBJ2-5; tentative D call: TRBD1 (6 bases). CDR1 and CDR2 (germline): KGHSH, LQKENI. The CDR3 is 14 residues long. The germline V and J ends were trimmed by 3 bases and 1 base, with 9 bases remaining between them. In DNA form, the CDR3 reads TGTGCCAGCTCACCGATGGACAGCCAAGAGACCCAGTACTTC. Amino acid sequence: CASSPMDSQETQYF.

This clone showed up just a few times. The rearrangement joins TRBV23-1 to TRBJ2-7, with 7 bases matching TRBD1. TRBV23-1 is labeled an ORF, and its function is uncertain. V was pared by 6 bases and J by 4 bases, with 12 bases of the junction left unmatched. The CDR3 runs to 15 residues. The CDR3 DNA reads TGCGCCAGCAGACCCCCGACAGGGACCGAATACGAGCAGTACTTC. This encodes CASRPPTGTEYEQYF.

The genes are TRBV18 and TRBJ1-1; 8 positions match TRBD1. This CDR3 spans 14 amino acids. The V segment lost 2 bases and the J segment 4 bases; nucleotides outside the gene matches: 3. Germline V lookup: CDR1 KGHSH, CDR2 LQKENI. The CDR3 sequence is CASSPEDRGTEAFF. The CDR3 region has the DNA TGTGCCAGCTCACCAGAAGACAGGGGCACTGAAGCTTTCTTT.

The V and J genes are TRBV6-5 and TRBJ1-1; a weak D match, TRBD1 (6 bases). The CDR3 loop spans 11 amino acids. The V gene lost 6 bases and the J gene lost 5 bases, with 7 bases spanning the gap. Germline values: CDR1 MNHEY, CDR2 SVGAGI. The DNA for the CDR3 is TGTGCCAGCAGAACAGGGACTGAAGCTTTCTTT. This translates into CASRTGTEAFF.

J is TRBJ1-2 and V is TRBV18; 9 bases agree with TRBD1. Trimming cost V 2 bases and J 2 bases; bases outside gene matches: 9. There are 17 residues in the CDR3. Germline V gene sequence: CDR1 KGHSH, CDR2 LQKENI. The chain's CDR3 is CASSPSPGTGSNYGYTF. CDR3 nucleotide sequence: TGTGCCAGCTCACCATCACCCGGGACAGGGTCCAACTATGGCTACACCTTC.

This clone turned up a few times. The chain joins TRBV7-9 to TRBJ2-7, with TRBD1 identical over 7 bases. The CDR3 contains 14 residues. V shed 5 bases and J 1 base; nucleotides not matched to a gene: 5. Germline CDR1 and CDR2: SEHNR and FQNEAQ (reference sequence). The CDR3 DNA follows: TGTGCCAGCAGCCCGACAGGGCCTTCCTACGAGCAGTACTTC. Its translation is CASSPTGPSYEQYF.

This clone came up a few times. The chain recombines TRBV25-1 with TRBJ2-7; a possible D gene is TRBD2 (5 bases). CDR1 MGHDK and CDR2 SYGVNS come from the germline V gene. V lost 3 bases to trimming and J lost 3 bases, with 12 bases between them. The CDR3 is 14 amino acids. CDR3 coding DNA: TGTGCCAGCAGTGACTCGAACCGGGGCTACGAGCAGTACTTC. It specifies CASSDSNRGYEQYF.

This clone was observed a handful of times. The chain is built from TRBV5-1 and TRBJ2-2; a weak D match, TRBD2 (5 bases). This CDR3 has 15 amino acids. CDR1 SGHRS and CDR2 YFSETQ come from the germline V gene. The V gene lost 2 bases and the J gene lost 4 bases, with 12 bases spanning the gap. DNA of the CDR3: TGCGCCAGCAGCTTCCCACCCGAGGGCACCGGGGAGCTGTTTTTT. Amino acids: CASSFPPEGTGELFF.

This clone was seen more than once but under ten times. The rearrangement joins TRBV29-1 to TRBJ2-5; D not certain. The V and J ends lost 4 bases and 5 bases respectively, with 11 bases between them. Germline V CDR1 and CDR2: SQVTM, ANQGSEA. There are 12 residues in the CDR3. The CDR3 loop is CSVVVVVETQYF. CDR3 sequence (DNA): TGCAGCGTTGTAGTGGTTGTGGAGACCCAGTACTTC.

This clone has just a few counts. V and J are TRBV29-1 and TRBJ1-2, with D unresolved. The length of the CDR3 is 15 residues. Trimming shortened V by 0 bases and J by 4 bases, and 15 bases separated the two germline ends. Per the germline V gene, CDR1 is SQVTM and CDR2 is ANQGSEA. CDR3 amino acids: CSVEDPLYRGYGYTF. CDR3 in DNA: TGCAGCGTTGAAGACCCCTTGTACCGGGGCTATGGCTACACCTTC.

J is TRBJ1-2 and V is TRBV6-1; D gene ambiguous. This CDR3 is built from 12 residues. Germline V gene data show CDR1 as MNHNS and CDR2 as SASEGT. Trimming shortened V by 2 bases and J by 3 bases, and 4 bases separated the two germline ends. The DNA of the CDR3 is TGTGCCAGCAGTGAACGGGACTATGGCTACACCTTC. It specifies CASSERDYGYTF.

This clone was counted only a few times. The chain employs TRBV29-1 and TRBJ1-2, with TRBD1 as a possible D gene (5 bases). The CDR3 has 14 amino acids. V dropped 8 bases and J dropped 4 bases, with 20 bases sitting between them. Germline CDR1 reads SQVTM; CDR2 reads ANQGSEA. The CDR3 DNA follows: TGCAGCTCCAACGATCGGGGAGGGGCCTATGGCTACACCTTC. This sequence encodes CSSNDRGGAYGYTF.

V usage is TRBV5-1 and J usage is TRBJ2-4, with 7 positions matching TRBD1. Germline lookup yields CDR1 SGHRS and CDR2 YFSETQ. The CDR3 is made up of 13 amino acids. The ends lost 7 bases at V and 5 bases at J; junction bases unmatched: 6. The CDR3 sequence: CASRRDRENIQYF. DNA for the CDR3: TGCGCCAGCCGCCGGGACAGAGAAAACATTCAGTACTTC.

This clone has more than one count but fewer than ten. The chain recombines TRBV5-1 with TRBJ2-5, with a tentative D call TRBD2 (5 bases). The germline V gene has CDR1 SGHRS and CDR2 YFSETQ. This CDR3 is built from 14 residues. Trimming shortened V by 1 base and J by 2 bases, and 9 bases separated the two germline ends. The CDR3 coding sequence is TGCGCCAGCAGCTTGACTAGAGGGCAAGAGACCCAGTACTTC. Its translation: CASSLTRGQETQYF.

The chain joins TRBV19 to TRBJ1-1, with D unresolved. The CDR3 sequence is 12 residues long. Germline lookup yields CDR1 LNHDA and CDR2 SQIVND (reference sequence). Trimming pared 3 bases from V and 4 bases from J, leaving 6 bases between. CDR3 loop: CASSMRGTEAFF. DNA of the CDR3: TGTGCCAGTAGTATGAGAGGCACTGAAGCTTTCTTT.

This clone has a handful of counts. The chain couples TRBV12-5 to TRBJ2-2; 7 nucleotides match TRBD1. The ends lost 2 bases at V and 0 bases at J; junction bases unmatched: 0. This CDR3 comprises 15 residues. Per germline, CDR1 LGHNT and CDR2 FRNRAP. CDR3 region: CASGLQGANTGELFF. In DNA, the CDR3 is TGTGCTAGTGGTTTGCAGGGGGCGAACACCGGGGAGCTGTTTTTT.

The rearrangement links TRBV29-1 to TRBJ2-2, with 7 bases matching TRBD1. V trimming: 3 bases; J trimming: 3 bases; junction bases outside the gene matches: 4. This CDR3 is 14 amino acids long. In germline, CDR1 is SQVTM, CDR2 ANQGSEA. The CDR3 loop is CSVETGWDTGELFF. In DNA, the CDR3 is TGCAGCGTTGAGACAGGGTGGGACACCGGGGAGCTGTTTTTT.

This clone turned up a few times. CDR3 residues: CAWSLGGNQPQHF. CDR3 DNA sequence: TGTGCCTGGAGTTTAGGGGGCAATCAGCCCCAGCATTTT. The rearrangement joins TRBV30 to TRBJ1-5; D is possibly TRBD1 (5 bases). CDR3 length: 13 residues. Germline lookup yields CDR1 GTSNPN and CDR2 SVGIG (reference sequence). The ends were cut back, 2 bases at V and 2 bases at J, with 7 bases in the middle.

The sample holds a few counts of this clone. V is TRBV25-1 and J is TRBJ2-3, with D perhaps TRBD2 (6 bases). CDR1 is MGHDK, CDR2 SYGVNS, per germline. The CDR3 consists of 16 residues. The V end was cut by 3 bases, the J end by 0 bases, with 13 bases between. The CDR3 DNA reads TGTGCCAGCAGTGACCGAGCGGGTGGGAGCACAGATACGCAGTATTTT. Protein sequence: CASSDRAGGSTDTQYF.

The chain joins TRBV5-1 to TRBJ1-1; tentative D call: TRBD1 (6 bases). Trimming stripped 0 bases from V and 8 bases from J, with 14 bases between. The CDR3 loop spans 14 amino acids. Germline-derived CDR1 and CDR2 are SGHRS and YFSETQ. In DNA, the CDR3 is TGCGCCAGCAGCTTGGAAACCGGGACAACAGAAGCTTTCTTT. Protein: CASSLETGTTEAFF.